This T cell receptor (beta chain) was documented in a study of identical twins. Study-wide findings and caveats: Findings depended on cross-sectional statistics rather than tracking the same donors. Insertions ran lower in abundant cord blood beta clonotypes, though not in memory repertoires.

The table lists this clonotype with many counts. Its antigen is currently unknown. The trim removed 1 base at V and 5 bases at J, leaving 6 bases unmatched. The CDR3 covers 15 residues. TCRdb recomputed calls from the 5' RACE reads with MiXCR, one row per CDR3 protein. The sample yields approximately 530,000 distinct CDR3 sequences, more than 20% seen once. These data also featured in a second study, about yellow fever vaccine responses in identical twins. From that study: After vaccination, twins' T cell response reportedly seemed partly convergent, partly personalized.

This rearrangement joins TRBV12-3 or TRBV12-4 to TRBJ2-7; 9 bases fit TRBD2. This TCR came from a woman between 18 and 29 years old in good health. The sequenced sample consisted of CD4+ T cells sorted from blood. The CDR3 is CASSLGVLAGHEQYF. The CDR3 coding sequence is TGTGCCAGCAGTTTAGGGGTGCTAGCGGGACACGAGCAGTACTTC.